The sequence of this TCR beta chain was determined in a study of vaccination effects on CD4 cells after COVID-19. Whole-study context: Following the second dose by a median of 72 days, the post-vaccine samples were obtained. Whole-study results and caveats: The study found that only 1 of 255 vaccine-induced clones from healthy vaccinees cross-reacted with common cold coronaviruses. The study, lacking early post-infection timepoints, had few convalescent patients.

With the ViraFEST assay, the study expanded antigen-specific CD4+ T cells using viral peptide pools, then sequenced them. When around 10 days of culture had elapsed, CD4+ T cells were isolated. Vaccination of participants consisted of two doses of either the BNT162b2 or mRNA-1273 vaccine. The repertoire was sequenced with immunoSEQ multiplex PCR; TCRdb's copy has only in-frame clones and lacks some. The repertoire holds fewer than 50,000 clones, with approximately 80% as singletons. This CDR3 is built from 15 residues. V dropped 3 bases and J dropped 2; count of bases not matched to a gene: 3. Germline V gene lookup returns CDR1 KGHSH and CDR2 LQKENI. For this clone: Its target is unknown. Distinct nucleotide sequences in the sample also encode this CDR3.

The J gene is TRBJ2-3, the V gene TRBV18; 9 bases are shared with TRBD2. The sample in question was CD4+ T cells from PBMCs cultured with HCoV-NL63 spike peptides, obtained after COVID-19 vaccination. This clonotype was obtained from a human donor who received a COVID-19 vaccine. Some clones in this sample may be carry-over from other donors' samples. CDR3 nucleotide sequence: TGTGCCAGCTCACCGCTAGCGGGGAACACAGATACGCAGTATTTT. It codes for CASSPLAGNTDTQYF.